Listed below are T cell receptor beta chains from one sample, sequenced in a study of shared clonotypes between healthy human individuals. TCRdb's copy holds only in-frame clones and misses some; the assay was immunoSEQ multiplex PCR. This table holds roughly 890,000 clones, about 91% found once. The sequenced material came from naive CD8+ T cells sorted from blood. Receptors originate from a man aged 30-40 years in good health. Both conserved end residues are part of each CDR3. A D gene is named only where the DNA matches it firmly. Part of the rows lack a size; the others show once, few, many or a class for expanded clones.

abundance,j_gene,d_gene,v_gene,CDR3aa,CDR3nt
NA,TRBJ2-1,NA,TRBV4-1,CASSHGGRSYNEQFF,TGCGCCAGCAGCCACGGCGGGCGCTCCTACAATGAGCAGTTCTTC
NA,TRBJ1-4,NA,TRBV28,CASTKFWGEKLFF,TGTGCCAGCACCAAATTCTGGGGAGAAAAACTGTTTTTT
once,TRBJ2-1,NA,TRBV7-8,CASSLSAGLPRDEQFF,TGTGCCAGCAGCTTAAGTGCGGGACTTCCACGGGATGAGCAGTTCTTC
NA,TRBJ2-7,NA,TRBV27,CASRRGPGEQYF,TGTGCCAGCAGGCGTGGGCCCGGAGAGCAGTACTTC
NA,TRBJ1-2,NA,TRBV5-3,CARTPWQGIGGYTF,TGTGCCAGAACCCCCTGGCAGGGAATAGGTGGCTACACCTTC
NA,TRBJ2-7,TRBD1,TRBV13,CASSHTGQGVHEQYF,TGTGCCAGCAGCCACACCGGACAGGGTGTTCACGAGCAGTACTTC
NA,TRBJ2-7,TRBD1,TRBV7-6,CASSLAEGAFVYEQYF,TGTGCCAGCAGCTTAGCAGAGGGGGCGTTTGTTTACGAGCAGTACTTC
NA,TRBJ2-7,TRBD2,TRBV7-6,CASSLELAGVGRYEQYF,TGTGCCAGCAGCTTGGAACTAGCGGGAGTAGGACGCTACGAGCAGTACTTC
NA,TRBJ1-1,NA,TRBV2,CASRAWAGLNTEAFF,TGTGCCAGCAGGGCCTGGGCAGGGTTGAACACTGAAGCTTTCTTT
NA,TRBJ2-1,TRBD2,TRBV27,CASSFIAGGDEQFF,TGTGCCAGCAGTTTTATAGCGGGAGGCGATGAGCAGTTCTTC
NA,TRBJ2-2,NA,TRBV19,CASRPTGLFSGELFF,TGTGCCAGTAGGCCTACAGGGCTTTTCTCCGGGGAGCTGTTTTTT
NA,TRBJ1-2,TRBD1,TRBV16,CASSLGTGGYTF,TGTGCCAGCAGCCTCGGGACAGGTGGCTACACCTTC
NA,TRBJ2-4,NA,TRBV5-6,CASSLLSGAFNF,TGTGCCAGCAGCTTGCTTTCGGGGGCGTTTAACTTC
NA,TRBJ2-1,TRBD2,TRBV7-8,CASSSRLAGDYNEQFF,TGTGCCAGCAGCTCCCGGTTAGCGGGGGACTACAATGAGCAGTTCTTC
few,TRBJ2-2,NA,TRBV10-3,CAISDRGTHTGELFF,TGTGCCATCAGTGATCGCGGGACGCACACCGGGGAGCTGTTTTTT
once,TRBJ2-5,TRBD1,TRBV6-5,CASSPGTGVVETQYF,TGTGCCAGCAGTCCCGGGACAGGGGTAGTAGAGACCCAGTACTTC
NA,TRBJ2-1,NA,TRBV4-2,CASSQDRNEGEQFF,TGTGCCAGCAGCCAAGATCGCAACGAAGGTGAGCAGTTCTTC
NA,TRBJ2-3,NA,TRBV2,CASSELDTQYF,TGTGCCAGCAGTGAGTTAGATACGCAGTATTTT
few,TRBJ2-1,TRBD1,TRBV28,CASSPSGTGGNEQFF,TGTGCCAGCAGCCCAAGCGGGACAGGGGGCAATGAGCAGTTCTTC
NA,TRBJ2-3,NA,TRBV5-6,CASSSAEFRDTQYF,TGTGCCAGCAGCTCCGCCGAGTTTCGAGATACGCAGTATTTT
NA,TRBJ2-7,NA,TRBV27,CASSLYTTGGEQYF,TGTGCCAGCAGTTTATATACAACCGGGGGCGAGCAGTACTTC
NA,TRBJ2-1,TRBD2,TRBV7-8,CASTSEAGDPYNEQFF,TGTGCCAGCACCTCAGAGGCGGGAGACCCATACAATGAGCAGTTCTTC
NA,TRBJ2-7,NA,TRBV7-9,CASSVASGDGTYEQYF,TGTGCCAGCAGCGTAGCCTCCGGGGACGGGACCTACGAGCAGTACTTC
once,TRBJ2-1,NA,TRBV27,CASSLRGYGYDEQFF,TGTGCCAGCAGTTTACGTGGTTACGGCTACGATGAGCAGTTCTTC
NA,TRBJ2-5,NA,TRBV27,CASSFAGNQETQYF,TGTGCCAGCAGTTTTGCGGGGAACCAAGAGACCCAGTACTTC
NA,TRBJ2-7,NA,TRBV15,CATSRGVASSYEQYF,TGTGCCACCAGCAGAGGGGTAGCTTCCTCCTACGAGCAGTACTTC
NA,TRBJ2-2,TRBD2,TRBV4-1,CASSQDSSSGRPTTDPTGELFF,TGCGCCAGCAGCCAAGATAGTAGTAGCGGGAGGCCGACTACCGATCCCACCGGGGAGCTGTTTTTT
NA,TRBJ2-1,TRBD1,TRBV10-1,CASSGLGAGGFIYEQFF,TGCGCCAGCAGTGGACTAGGGGCAGGGGGCTTTATCTATGAGCAGTTCTTC
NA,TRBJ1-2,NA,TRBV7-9,CASSLLSGKSGYTF,TGTGCCAGCAGCTTACTCTCAGGGAAGAGCGGCTACACCTTC
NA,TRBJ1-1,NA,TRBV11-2,CASSSPGLNTEAFF,TGTGCCAGCAGCTCACCGGGACTGAACACTGAAGCTTTCTTT
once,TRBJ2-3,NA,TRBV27,CASSPRSAGTQYF,TGTGCCAGCAGTCCCCGGTCGGCGGGTACGCAGTATTTT
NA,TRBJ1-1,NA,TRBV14,CASSQDRGYTEAFF,TGTGCCAGCAGCCAAGATCGAGGGTACACTGAAGCTTTCTTT